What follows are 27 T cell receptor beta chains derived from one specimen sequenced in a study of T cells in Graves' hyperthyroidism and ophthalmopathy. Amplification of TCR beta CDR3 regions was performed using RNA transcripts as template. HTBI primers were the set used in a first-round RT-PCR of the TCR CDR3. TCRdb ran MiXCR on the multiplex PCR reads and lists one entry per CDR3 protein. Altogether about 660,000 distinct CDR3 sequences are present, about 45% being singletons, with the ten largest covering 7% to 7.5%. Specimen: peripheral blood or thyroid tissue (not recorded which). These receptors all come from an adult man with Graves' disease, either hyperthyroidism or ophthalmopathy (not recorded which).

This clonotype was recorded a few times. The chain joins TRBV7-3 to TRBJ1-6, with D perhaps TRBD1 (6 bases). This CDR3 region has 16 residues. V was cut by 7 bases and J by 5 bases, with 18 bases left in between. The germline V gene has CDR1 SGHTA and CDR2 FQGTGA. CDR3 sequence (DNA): TGTGCCAGCATCCCCCCCGGGACAACAAATAATTCACCCCTCCACTTT. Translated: CASIPPGTTNNSPLHF. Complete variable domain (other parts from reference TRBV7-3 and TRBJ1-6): GAGVSQTPSNKVTEKGKYVELRCDPISGHTALYWYRQSLGQGPEFLIYFQGTGAADDSGLPNDRFFAVRPEGSVSTLKIQRTERGDSAVYLCASIPPGTTNNSPLHFGNGTRLTVT.

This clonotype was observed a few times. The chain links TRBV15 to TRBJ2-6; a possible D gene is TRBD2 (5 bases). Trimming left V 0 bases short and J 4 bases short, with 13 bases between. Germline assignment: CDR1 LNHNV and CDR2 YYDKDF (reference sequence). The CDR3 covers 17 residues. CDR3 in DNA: TGTGCCACCAGCAGAGATCCGCGGGTGCAGGGGGCCAACGTCCTGACTTTC. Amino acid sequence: CATSRDPRVQGANVLTF.

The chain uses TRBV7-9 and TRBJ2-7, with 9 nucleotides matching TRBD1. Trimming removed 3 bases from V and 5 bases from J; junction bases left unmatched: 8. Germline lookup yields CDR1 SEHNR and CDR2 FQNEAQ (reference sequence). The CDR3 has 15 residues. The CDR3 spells CASSFRDRARDEQYF. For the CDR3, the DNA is TGTGCCAGCAGCTTCCGGGACAGGGCTAGGGACGAGCAGTACTTC.

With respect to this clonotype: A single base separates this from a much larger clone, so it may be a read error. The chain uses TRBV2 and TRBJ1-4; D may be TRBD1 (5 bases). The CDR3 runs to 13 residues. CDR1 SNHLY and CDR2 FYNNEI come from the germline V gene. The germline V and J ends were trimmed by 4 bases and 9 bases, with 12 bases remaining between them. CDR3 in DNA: TGTGCCAGCAGTGGGGGCCCGGGCCAAAAACTGTTTTTT. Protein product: CASSGGPGQKLFF.

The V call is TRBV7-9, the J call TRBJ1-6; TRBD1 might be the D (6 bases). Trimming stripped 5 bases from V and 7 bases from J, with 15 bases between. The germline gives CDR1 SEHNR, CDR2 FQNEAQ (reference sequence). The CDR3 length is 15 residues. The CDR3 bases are TGTGCCAGCAGCCAAGATCCGGGGGCGAATTCACCCCTCCACTTT. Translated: CASSQDPGANSPLHF.

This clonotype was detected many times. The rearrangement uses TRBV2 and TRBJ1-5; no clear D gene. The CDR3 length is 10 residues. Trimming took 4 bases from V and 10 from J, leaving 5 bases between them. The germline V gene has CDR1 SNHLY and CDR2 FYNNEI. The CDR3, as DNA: TGTGCCAGCAGTGGACCCCCCCAGCATTTT. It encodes CASSGPPQHF.

CDR3 residues: CSALREGEQYF. In nucleotides, the CDR3 is TGCAGTGCTCTCAGGGAAGGGGAGCAGTACTTC. The chain recombines TRBV20-1 with TRBJ2-7, with D possibly being TRBD1 (5 bases). The CDR3 spans 11 residues. Trimming stripped 5 bases from V and 7 bases from J, with 12 bases between. Germline CDR1 DFQATT, CDR2 SNEGSKA (reference sequence).

The CDR3 sequence: CASRDSLRAGELFF. The CDR3 nucleotides read TGTGCCAGTAGGGACAGCCTAAGGGCCGGGGAGCTGTTTTTT. The J gene is TRBJ2-2, the V gene TRBV19, with D tentatively TRBD1 (6 bases). The CDR3 extends over 14 amino acids. Trimming removed 6 bases at V and 6 bases at J, with 14 bases between. The germline CDR1 and CDR2 sequences are LNHDA and SQIVND (reference sequence).

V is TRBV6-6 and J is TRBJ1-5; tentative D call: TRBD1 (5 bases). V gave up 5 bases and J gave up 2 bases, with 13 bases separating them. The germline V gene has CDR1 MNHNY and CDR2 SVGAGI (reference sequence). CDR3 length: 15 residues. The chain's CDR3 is CASSPTVYGNQPQHF. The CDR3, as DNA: TGTGCCAGCAGTCCGACAGTTTACGGCAATCAGCCCCAGCATTTT.

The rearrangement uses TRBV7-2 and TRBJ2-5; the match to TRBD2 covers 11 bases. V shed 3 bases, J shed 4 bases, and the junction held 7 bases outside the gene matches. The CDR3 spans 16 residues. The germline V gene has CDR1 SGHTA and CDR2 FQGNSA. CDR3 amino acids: CASSFASGRIRETQYF. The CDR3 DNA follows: TGTGCCAGCAGCTTTGCTAGCGGGAGGATACGAGAGACCCAGTACTTC.

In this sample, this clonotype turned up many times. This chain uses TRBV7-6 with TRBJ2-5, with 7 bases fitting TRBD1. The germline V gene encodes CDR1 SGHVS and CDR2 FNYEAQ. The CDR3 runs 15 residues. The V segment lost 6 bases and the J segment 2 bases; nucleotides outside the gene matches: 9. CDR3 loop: CASSPPPGQQETQYF. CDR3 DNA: TGTGCCAGCAGTCCGCCCCCGGGACAGCAAGAGACCCAGTACTTC.

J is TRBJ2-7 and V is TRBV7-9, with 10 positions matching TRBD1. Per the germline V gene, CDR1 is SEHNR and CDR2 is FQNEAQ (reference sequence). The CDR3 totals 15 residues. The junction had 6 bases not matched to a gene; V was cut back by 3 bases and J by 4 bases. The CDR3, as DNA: TGTGCCAGCAGCTTCCGGGACAGGGGCAGGTACGAGCAGTACTTC. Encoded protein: CASSFRDRGRYEQYF.

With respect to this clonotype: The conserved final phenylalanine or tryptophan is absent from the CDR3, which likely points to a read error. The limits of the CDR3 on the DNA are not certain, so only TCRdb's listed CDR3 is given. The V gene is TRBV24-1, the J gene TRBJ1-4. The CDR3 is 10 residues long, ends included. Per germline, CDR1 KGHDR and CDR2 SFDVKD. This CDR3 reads CATSEPGTNY.

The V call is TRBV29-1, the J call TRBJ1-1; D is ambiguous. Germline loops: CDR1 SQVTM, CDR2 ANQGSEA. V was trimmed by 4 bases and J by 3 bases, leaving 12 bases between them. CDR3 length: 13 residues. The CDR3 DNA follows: TGCAGCGTTGGTCAGACAATTGACACTGAAGCTTTCTTT. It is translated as CSVGQTIDTEAFF.

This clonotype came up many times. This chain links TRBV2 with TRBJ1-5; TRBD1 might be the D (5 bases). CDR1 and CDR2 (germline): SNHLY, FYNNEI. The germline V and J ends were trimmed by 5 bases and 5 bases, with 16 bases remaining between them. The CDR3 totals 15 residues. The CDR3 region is CASSITGTDDQPQHF. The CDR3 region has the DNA TGTGCCAGCAGTATAACCGGGACGGACGATCAGCCCCAGCATTTT. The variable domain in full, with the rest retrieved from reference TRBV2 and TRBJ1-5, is EPEVTQTPSHQVTQMGQEVILRCVPISNHLYFYWYRQILGQKVEFLVSFYNNEISEKSEIFDDQFSVERPDGSNFTLKIRSTKLEDSAMYFCASSITGTDDQPQHFGDGTRLSIL.

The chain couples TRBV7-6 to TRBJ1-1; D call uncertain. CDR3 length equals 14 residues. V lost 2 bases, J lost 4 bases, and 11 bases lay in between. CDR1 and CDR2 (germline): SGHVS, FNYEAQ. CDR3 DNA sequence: TGTGCCAGCAGCTTACTGGCGAAATCCACTGAAGCTTTCTTT. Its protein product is CASSLLAKSTEAFF.

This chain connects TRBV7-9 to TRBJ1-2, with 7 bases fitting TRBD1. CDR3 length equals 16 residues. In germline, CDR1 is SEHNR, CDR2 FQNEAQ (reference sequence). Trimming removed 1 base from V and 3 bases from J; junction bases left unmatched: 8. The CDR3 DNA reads TGTGCCAGCAGCTTAGGACAGGGCGTAGATCACTATGGCTACACCTTC. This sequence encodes CASSLGQGVDHYGYTF. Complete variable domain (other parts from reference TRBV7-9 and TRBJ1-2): DTGVSQNPRHKITKRGQNVTFRCDPISEHNRLYWYRQTLGQGPEFLTYFQNEAQLEKSRLLSDRFSAERPKGSFSTLEIQRTEQGDSAMYLCASSLGQGVDHYGYTFGSGTRLTVV.

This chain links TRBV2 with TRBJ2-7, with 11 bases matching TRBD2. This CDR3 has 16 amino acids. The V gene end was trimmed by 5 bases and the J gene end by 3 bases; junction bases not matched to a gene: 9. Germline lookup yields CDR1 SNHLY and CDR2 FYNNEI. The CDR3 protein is CASSLGVAGGVYEQYF. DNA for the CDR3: TGTGCCAGCAGTTTAGGAGTAGCGGGAGGGGTCTACGAGCAGTACTTC.

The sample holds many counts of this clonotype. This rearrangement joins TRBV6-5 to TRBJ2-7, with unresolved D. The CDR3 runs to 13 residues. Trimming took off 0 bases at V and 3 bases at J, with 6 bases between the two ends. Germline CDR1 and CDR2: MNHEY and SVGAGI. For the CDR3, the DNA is TGTGCCAGCAGTTACTCGAACCTCTACGAGCAGTACTTC. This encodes CASSYSNLYEQYF.

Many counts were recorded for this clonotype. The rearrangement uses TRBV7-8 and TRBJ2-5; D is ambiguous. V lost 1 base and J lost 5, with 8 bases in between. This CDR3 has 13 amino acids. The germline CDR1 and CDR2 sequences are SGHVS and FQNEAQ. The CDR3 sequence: CASSLGALETQYF. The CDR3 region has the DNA TGTGCCAGCAGCTTAGGGGCTCTTGAGACCCAGTACTTC.

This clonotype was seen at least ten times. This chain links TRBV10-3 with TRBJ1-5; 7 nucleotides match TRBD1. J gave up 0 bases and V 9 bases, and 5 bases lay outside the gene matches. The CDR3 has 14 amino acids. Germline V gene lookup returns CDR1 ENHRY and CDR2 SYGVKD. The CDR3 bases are TGTGCCATACGCCCAGGGGGTAGCAATCAGCCCCAGCATTTT. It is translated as CAIRPGGSNQPQHF.

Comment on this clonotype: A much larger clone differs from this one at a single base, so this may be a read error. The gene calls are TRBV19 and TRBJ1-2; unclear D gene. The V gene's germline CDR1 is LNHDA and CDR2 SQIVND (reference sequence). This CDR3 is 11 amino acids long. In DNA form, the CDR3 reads TGTGCCAGTAGGAGAGACCGGGATGTCGCCTTC. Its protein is CASRRDRDVAF.

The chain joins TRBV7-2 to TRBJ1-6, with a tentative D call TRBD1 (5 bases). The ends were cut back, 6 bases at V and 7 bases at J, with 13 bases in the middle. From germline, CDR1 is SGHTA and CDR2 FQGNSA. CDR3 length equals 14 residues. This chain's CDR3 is CASRSGAPNSPLHF. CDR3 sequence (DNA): TGTGCCAGCAGGTCCGGGGCGCCGAATTCACCCCTCCACTTT.

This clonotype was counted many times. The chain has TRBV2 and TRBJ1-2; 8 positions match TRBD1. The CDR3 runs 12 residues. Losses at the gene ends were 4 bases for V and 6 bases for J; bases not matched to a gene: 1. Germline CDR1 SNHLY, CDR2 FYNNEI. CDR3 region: CASSGTGNGYTF. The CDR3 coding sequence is TGTGCCAGCAGTGGGACAGGGAATGGCTACACCTTC.

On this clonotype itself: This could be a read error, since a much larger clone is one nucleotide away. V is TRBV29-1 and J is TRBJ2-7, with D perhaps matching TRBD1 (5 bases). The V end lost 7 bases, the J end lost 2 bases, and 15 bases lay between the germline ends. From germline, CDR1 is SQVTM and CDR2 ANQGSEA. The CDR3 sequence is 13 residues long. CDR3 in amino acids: CSATTGSPYEQYF. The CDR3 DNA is TGCAGCGCTACAACAGGAAGCCCCTACGAGCAGTACTTC.

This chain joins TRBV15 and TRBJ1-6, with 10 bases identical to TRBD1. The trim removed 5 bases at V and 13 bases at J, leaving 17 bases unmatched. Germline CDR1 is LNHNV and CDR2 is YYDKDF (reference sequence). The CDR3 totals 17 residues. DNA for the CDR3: TGTGCCACCAGCGGAAACCGGGACAGGGGTGGCGGTCAGCCCCTCCACTTT. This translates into CATSGNRDRGGGQPLHF.

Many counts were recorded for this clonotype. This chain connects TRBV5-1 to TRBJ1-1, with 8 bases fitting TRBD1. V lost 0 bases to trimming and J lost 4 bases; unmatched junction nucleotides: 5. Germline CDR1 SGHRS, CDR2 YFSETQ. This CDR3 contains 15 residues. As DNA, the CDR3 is TGCGCCAGCAGCTTGGAGCCAGGGGGCATCACTGAAGCTTTCTTT. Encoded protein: CASSLEPGGITEAFF.